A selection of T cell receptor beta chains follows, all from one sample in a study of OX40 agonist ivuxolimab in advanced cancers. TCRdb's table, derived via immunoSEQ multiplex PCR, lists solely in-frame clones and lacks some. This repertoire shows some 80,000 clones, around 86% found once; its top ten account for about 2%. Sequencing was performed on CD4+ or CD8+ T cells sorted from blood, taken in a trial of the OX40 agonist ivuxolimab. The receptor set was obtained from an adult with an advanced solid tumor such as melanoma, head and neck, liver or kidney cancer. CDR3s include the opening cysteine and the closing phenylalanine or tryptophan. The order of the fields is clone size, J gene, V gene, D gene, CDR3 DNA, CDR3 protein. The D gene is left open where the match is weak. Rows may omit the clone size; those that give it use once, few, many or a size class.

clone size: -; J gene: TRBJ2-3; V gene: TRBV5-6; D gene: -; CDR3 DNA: TGTGCCAGCAGCTTGTTTAGCCAGGGGCTGAATACGCAGTATTTT; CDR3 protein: CASSLFSQGLNTQYF
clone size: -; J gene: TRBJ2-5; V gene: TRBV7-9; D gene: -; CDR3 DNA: TGTGCCAGCACCTCTCGGACAGCCGAGACCCAGTACTTC; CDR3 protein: CASTSRTAETQYF
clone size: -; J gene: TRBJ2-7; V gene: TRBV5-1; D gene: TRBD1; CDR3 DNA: TGCGCCAGCAGCTTAGGGACAGGGATGGGATACGGGCAGTACTTC; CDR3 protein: CASSLGTGMGYGQYF
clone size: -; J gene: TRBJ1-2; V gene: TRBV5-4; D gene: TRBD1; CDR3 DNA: TGTGCCAGCAGGAATCGGACAGGGAATAACTATGGCTACACCTTC; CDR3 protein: CASRNRTGNNYGYTF
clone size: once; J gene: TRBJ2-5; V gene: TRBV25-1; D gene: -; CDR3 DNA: TGTGCCAGCAGTGAATATTACGAGACCCAGTACTTC; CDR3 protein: CASSEYYETQYF
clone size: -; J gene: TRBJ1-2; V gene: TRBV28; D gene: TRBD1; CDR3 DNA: TGTGCCAGCAGACCTCAGGGGGCGGTCTATGGCTACACCTTC; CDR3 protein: CASRPQGAVYGYTF
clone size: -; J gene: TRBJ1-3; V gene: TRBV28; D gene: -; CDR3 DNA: TGTGCCAGCAGTCTCCCCGTAGGTTTGACGAGAAACACCATATATTTT; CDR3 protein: CASSLPVGLTRNTIYF
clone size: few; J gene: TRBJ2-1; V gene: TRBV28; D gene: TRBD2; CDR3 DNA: TGTGCCAGCAGTTTACAGCGGGGGCTCCGGAATGAGCAGTTCTTC; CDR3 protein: CASSLQRGLRNEQFF
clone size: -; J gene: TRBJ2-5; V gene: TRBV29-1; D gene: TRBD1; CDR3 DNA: TGCAGCGTTGGGACCGGGACAGGGAGTCGGGAGACCCAGTACTTC; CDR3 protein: CSVGTGTGSRETQYF
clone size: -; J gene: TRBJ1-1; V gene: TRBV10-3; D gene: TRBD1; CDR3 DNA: TGTGCCATCAGTGGGACAGGGGGGTGGACTGAAGCTTTCTTT; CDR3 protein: CAISGTGGWTEAFF
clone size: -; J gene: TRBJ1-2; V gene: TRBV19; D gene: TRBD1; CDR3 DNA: TGTGCCAGTAGTATAGGCCGGGACAGGGTTGGAGGCTACACCTTC; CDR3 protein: CASSIGRDRVGGYTF
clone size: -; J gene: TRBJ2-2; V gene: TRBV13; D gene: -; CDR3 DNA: TGTGCCAGCAGCTTAGTAGGCCTGTCTGGCGGGGAGCTGTTTTTT; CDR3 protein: CASSLVGLSGGELFF
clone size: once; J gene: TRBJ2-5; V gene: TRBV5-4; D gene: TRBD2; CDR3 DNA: TGTGCCAGCAGCCCACAAACCGGGACTAGCGGTCAAGAGACCCAGTACTTC; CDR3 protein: CASSPQTGTSGQETQYF
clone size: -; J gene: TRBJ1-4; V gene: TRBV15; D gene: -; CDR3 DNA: TGTGCCACCAGCAGAGACTGGGGGCAGGGCGGTGAAAAACTGTTTTTT; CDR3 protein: CATSRDWGQGGEKLFF
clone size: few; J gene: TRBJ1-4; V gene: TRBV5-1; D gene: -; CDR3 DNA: TGCGCCAGCAGCTTGGAGTGGTTTGAAAAACTGTTTTTT; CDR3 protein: CASSLEWFEKLFF
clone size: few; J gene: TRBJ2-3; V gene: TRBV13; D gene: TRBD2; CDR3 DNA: TGTGCCAGCAGCCAAGGGACTAGCGGGGACTTCCTAAGCACAGATACGCAGTATTTT; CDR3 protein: CASSQGTSGDFLSTDTQYF
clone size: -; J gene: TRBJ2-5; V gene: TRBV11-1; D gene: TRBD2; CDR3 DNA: TGTGCCAGCAGCTTAGGGGTCGGGAGGGAGACCCAGTACTTC; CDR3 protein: CASSLGVGRETQYF
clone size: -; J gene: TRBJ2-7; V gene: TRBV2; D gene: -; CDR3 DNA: TGTGCCAGCAGTGGAACAGACCTTCACAACTTC; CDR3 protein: CASSGTDLHNF
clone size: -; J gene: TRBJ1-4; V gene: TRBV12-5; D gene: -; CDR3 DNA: TGTGCTAGTGGTTCGGCCAAGGGGACAACTAATGAAAAACTGTTTTTT; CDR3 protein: CASGSAKGTTNEKLFF
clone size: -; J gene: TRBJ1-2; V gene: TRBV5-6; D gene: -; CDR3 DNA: TGTGCCAGCAGCGCCCAGGTCCCCTATGGCTACACCTTC; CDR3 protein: CASSAQVPYGYTF
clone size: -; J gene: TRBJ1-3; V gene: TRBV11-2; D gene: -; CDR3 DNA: TGTGCCAGCAGCTTAAGAGAGGGAAAGGCGGGAAACACCATATATTTT; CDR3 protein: CASSLREGKAGNTIYF
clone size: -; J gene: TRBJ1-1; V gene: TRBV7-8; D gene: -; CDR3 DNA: TGTGCCAGCAGCTTATCGACACCGTCAAACACTGAAGCTTTCTTT; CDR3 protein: CASSLSTPSNTEAFF
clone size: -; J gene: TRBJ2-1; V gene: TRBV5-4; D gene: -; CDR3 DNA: TGTGCCAGCAGCTTAGGACGGCTGCTCTCCTACAATGAGCAGTTCTTC; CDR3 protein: CASSLGRLLSYNEQFF
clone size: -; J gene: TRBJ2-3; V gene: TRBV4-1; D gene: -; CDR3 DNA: TGCGCCAGCAGCCCGGGGACGGGGTCGGATACGCAGTATTTT; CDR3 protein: CASSPGTGSDTQYF
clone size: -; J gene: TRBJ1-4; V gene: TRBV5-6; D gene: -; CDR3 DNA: TGTGCCAGCAGCCAAGAGGGGGTGACGGTGAATGAAAAACTGTTTTTT; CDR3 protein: CASSQEGVTVNEKLFF
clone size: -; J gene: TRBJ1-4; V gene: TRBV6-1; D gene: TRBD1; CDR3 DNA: TGTGCCAGCAGTGAATGGGCAGGGGGGGTTAAACTGTTTTTT; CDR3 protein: CASSEWAGGVKLFF
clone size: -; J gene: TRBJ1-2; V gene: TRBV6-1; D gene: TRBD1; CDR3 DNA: TGTGCCAGCAGTGTAAACAGGGGCTCGATCGGCTTCTATGGCTACACCTTC; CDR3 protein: CASSVNRGSIGFYGYTF
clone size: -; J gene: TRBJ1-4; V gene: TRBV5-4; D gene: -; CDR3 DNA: TGTGCCAGCAGCCTCCGGACAGAAAATGAAAAACTGTTTTTT; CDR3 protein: CASSLRTENEKLFF
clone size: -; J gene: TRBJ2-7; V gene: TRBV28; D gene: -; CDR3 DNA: TGTGCCAGCAGCCACAAGTGGGCCCCCTACGAGCAGTACTTC; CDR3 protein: CASSHKWAPYEQYF
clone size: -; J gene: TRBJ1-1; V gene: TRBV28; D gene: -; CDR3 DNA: TGTGCCAGCAGTCAACAGGACACTGAAGCTTTCTTT; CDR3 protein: CASSQQDTEAFF
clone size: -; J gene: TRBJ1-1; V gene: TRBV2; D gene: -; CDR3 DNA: TGTGCCAGGGTCCCTGAAGCTTTCTTT; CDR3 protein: CARVPEAFF
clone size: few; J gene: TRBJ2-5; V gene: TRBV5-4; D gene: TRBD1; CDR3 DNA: TGTGCCAGCAGCCCGGGGACAGCCAACCAAGAGACCCAGTACTTC; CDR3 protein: CASSPGTANQETQYF
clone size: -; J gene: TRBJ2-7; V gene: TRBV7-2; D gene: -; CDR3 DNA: TGTGCCAGCAGCCTCGGGGCAGAGTACGAGCAGTACTTC; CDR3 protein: CASSLGAEYEQYF
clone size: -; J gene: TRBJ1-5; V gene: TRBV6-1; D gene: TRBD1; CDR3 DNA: TGTGCCAGCAGCCCCCGGGACAGGGGAGCTCAGCCCCAGCATTTT; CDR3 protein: CASSPRDRGAQPQHF
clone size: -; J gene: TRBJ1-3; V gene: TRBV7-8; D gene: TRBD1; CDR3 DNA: TGTGCCAGCAGCTCAAGGACAGGGGGCTCTGGAAACACCATATATTTT; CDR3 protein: CASSSRTGGSGNTIYF
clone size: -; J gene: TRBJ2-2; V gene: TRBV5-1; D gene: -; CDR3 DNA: TGCGCCAGCAGGACCCGGACGGGCGATTCCGGGGAGCTGTTTTTT; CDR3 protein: CASRTRTGDSGELFF
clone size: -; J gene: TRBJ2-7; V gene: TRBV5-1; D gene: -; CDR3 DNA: TGCGCCAGCAGCTTGCTTAGGAGCCCCCCCCGCGGATGGTACGAGCAGTACTTC; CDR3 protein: CASSLLRSPPRGWYEQYF
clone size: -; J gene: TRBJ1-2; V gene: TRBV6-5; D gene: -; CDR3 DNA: TGTGCCAGCAGTCAGGAACACGGATGGGATGGCTACACCTTC; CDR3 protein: CASSQEHGWDGYTF
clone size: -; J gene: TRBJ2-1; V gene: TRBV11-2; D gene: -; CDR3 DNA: TGTGCCAGCAGCCTCGAGACCCTTTCGGAGCAGTTCTTC; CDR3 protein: CASSLETLSEQFF
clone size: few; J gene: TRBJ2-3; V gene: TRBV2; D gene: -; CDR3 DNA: TGTGCCAGCAGCCCCGCGGTAGCTCGCGATTTT; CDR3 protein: CASSPAVARDF
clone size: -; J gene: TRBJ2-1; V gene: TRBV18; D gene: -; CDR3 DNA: TGTGCCAGCTCACCTCAAAGAGATGAGCAGTTCTTC; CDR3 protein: CASSPQRDEQFF
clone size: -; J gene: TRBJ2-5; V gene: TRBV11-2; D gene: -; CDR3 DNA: TGTGCCAGCAGCAGGGGGATGGAGACCCAGTACTTC; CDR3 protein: CASSRGMETQYF
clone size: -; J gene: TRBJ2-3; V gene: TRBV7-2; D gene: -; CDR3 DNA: TGTGCCAGCAGCTTAAACCAAGTCCCAGATACGCAGTATTTT; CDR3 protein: CASSLNQVPDTQYF
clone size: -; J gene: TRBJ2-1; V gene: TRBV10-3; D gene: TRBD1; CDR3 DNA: TGTGCCATCAGGACCGGGACAGGGGGCTACAATGAGCAGTTCTTC; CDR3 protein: CAIRTGTGGYNEQFF
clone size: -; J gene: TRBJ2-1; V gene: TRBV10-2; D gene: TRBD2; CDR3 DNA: TGCGCCAGCAGCTCCTCTAGCGGATCTGGGAATGAGCAGTTCTTC; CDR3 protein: CASSSSSGSGNEQFF
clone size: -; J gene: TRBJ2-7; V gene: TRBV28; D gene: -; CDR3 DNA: TGTGCCAGCAGCAGTCCCGCGGTGGGGTACGAGCAGTACTTC; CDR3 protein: CASSSPAVGYEQYF
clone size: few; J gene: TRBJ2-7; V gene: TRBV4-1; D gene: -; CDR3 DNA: TGCGCCAGCAGCCAGACGCTGCGGGAGCAGTACTTC; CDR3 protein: CASSQTLREQYF
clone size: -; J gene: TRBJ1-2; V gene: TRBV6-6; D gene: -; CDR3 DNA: TGTGCCAGCAAGTTCGGCCCGAACTATGGCTACACCTTC; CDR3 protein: CASKFGPNYGYTF
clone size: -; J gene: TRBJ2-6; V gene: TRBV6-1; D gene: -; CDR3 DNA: TGTGCCAGCAGTGACAAAATTGCTGGGGCCAACGTCCTGACTTTC; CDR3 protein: CASSDKIAGANVLTF
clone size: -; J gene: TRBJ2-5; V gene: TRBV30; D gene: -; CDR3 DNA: TGTGCCTGGAATCGCGGTCCAGGAGAGACCCAGTACTTC; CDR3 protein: CAWNRGPGETQYF
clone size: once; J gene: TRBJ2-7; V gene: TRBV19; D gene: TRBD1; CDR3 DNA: TGTGCCAGTAGTGAGGGGGACAGGGGATCCGAGCAGTACTTC; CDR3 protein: CASSEGDRGSEQYF